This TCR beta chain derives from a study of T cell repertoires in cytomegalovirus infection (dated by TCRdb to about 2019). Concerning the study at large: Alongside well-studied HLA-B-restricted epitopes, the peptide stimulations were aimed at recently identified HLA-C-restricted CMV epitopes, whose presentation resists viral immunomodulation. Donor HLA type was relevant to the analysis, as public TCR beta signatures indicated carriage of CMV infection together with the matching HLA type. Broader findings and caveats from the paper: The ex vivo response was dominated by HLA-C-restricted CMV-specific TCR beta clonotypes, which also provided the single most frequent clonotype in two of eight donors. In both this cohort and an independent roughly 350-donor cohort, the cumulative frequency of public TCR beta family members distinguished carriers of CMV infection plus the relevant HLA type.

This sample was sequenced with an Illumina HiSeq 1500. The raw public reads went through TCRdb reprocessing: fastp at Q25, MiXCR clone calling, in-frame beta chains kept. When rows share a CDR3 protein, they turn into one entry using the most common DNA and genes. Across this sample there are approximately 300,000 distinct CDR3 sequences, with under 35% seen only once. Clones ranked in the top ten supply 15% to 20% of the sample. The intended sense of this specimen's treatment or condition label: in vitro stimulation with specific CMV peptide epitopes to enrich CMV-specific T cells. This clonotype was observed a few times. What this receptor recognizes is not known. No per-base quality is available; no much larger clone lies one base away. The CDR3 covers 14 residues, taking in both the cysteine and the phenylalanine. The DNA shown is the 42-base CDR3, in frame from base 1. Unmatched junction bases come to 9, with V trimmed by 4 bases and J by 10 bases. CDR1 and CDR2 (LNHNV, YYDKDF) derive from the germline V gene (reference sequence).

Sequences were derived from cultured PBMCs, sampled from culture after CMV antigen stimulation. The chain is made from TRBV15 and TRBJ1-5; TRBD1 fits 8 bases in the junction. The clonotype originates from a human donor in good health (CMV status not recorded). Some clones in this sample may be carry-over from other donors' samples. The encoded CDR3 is CATSTGQGFIPQHF. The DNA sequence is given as TGTGCCACCAGCACAGGACAGGGTTTTATCCCCCAGCATTTT.